The 19 T cell receptor beta chains reported below all come from one sample, sequenced in a study of cytomegalovirus exposure and HLA in healthy donors. Here immunoSEQ multiplex PCR was the method, and the copy in TCRdb shows in-frame clones only, minus some. The table lists 120,000 or so clones, approximately 88% of them singletons, with 2% to 2.5% in the top ten. Sequencing was performed on PBMCs. These receptors all come from a young woman in good health and CMV-seronegative.

V and J are TRBV27 and TRBJ2-5; perhaps TRBD1 as D (7 bases). The CDR3 is made up of 19 amino acids. V was cut by 2 bases and J by 5 bases, with 27 bases left in between. CDR1 is MNHEY and CDR2 is SMNVEV in the germline V gene (reference sequence). CDR3 in amino acids: CASSLDSRRGPCPGETQYF. CDR3 DNA sequence: TGTGCCAGCAGTTTAGACTCCCGGAGGGGGCCGTGCCCGGGTGAGACCCAGTACTTC.

This clone has just a few counts. The rearrangement uses TRBV18 and TRBJ1-4; 7 nucleotides align to TRBD1. J gave up 8 bases and V 2 bases, and 8 bases lay outside the gene matches. The germline V gene has CDR1 KGHSH and CDR2 LQKENI. CDR3 length: 15 residues. CDR3 DNA sequence: TGTGCCAGCTCACCAAGTTCGCAGGGGGAAGAAAAACTGTTTTTT. It yields the protein CASSPSSQGEEKLFF.

The chain couples TRBV5-6 to TRBJ2-7; 11 bases line up with TRBD1. The CDR3 has 14 residues. The trim removed 4 bases at V and 2 bases at J, leaving 2 bases unmatched. The germline gives CDR1 SGHDT, CDR2 YYEEEE. CDR3 sequence: CASSPGQGAYEQYF. CDR3 in DNA: TGTGCCAGCAGCCCGGGACAGGGGGCCTACGAGCAGTACTTC.

The rearrangement uses TRBV5-5 and TRBJ1-2, with 8 bases that match TRBD1. This CDR3 spans 14 amino acids. Germline values: CDR1 SGHKS, CDR2 YYEKEE (reference sequence). V dropped 4 bases and J dropped 4; count of bases not matched to a gene: 6. The CDR3 bases are TGTGCCAGCAGCGGAGGACAGGGCGGCTATGGCTACACCTTC. Protein sequence: CASSGGQGGYGYTF.

The chain uses TRBV27 and TRBJ1-2; 11 bases align to TRBD1. CDR3 length: 15 residues. The germline V gene has CDR1 MNHEY and CDR2 SMNVEV (reference sequence). After removal of 4 bases from V and 4 bases from J, the junction contained 5 bases not matched to a gene. In DNA form, the CDR3 reads TGTGCCAGCAGTTCAGCCGGGACAGGGGGCTATGGCTACACCTTC. Translation gives CASSSAGTGGYGYTF.

J is TRBJ1-1 and V is TRBV6-1; D not resolved. Germline V lookup: CDR1 MNHNS, CDR2 SASEGT. Trimming pared 8 bases from V and 11 bases from J, leaving 15 bases between. The CDR3 has 11 amino acids. The CDR3 DNA reads TGTGCCAGCCTTATAGGCAGGAAGGCTTTCTTT. It translates to CASLIGRKAFF.

The chain carries TRBV11-2 and TRBJ2-7; D is undetermined. Germline V gene data show CDR1 as SGHAT and CDR2 as FQNNGV. With 4 bases removed from V and 0 bases from J, the gap between germline ends came to 7 bases. The CDR3 has 13 amino acids. For the CDR3, the DNA is TGTGCCAGCAGCTCCGAACTCTCCTACGAGCAGTACTTC. Protein sequence: CASSSELSYEQYF.

The J gene is TRBJ2-3, the V gene TRBV5-1; 11 bases line up with TRBD2. V was pared by 1 base and J by 2 bases, with 3 bases of the junction left unmatched. The CDR3 is 16 amino acids. Germline-derived CDR1 and CDR2 are SGHRS and YFSETQ. The CDR3 sequence: CASSLTSGRATDTQYF. The CDR3 DNA follows: TGCGCCAGCAGCTTGACTAGCGGGAGAGCCACAGATACGCAGTATTTT.

The rearrangement uses TRBV6-1 and TRBJ1-5; 9 nucleotides line up with TRBD1. There are 14 residues in the CDR3. Trimming took 6 bases from V and 6 from J; bases not matched to a gene: 6. Germline CDR1 is MNHNS and CDR2 is SASEGT. CDR3 sequence: CASSLQGAVQPQHF. As DNA, the CDR3 is TGTGCCAGCAGCCTACAGGGGGCCGTTCAGCCCCAGCATTTT.

Only one count was recorded for this clone. V and J are TRBV7-8 and TRBJ2-7, with D possibly being TRBD1 (6 bases). Germline V gene lookup returns CDR1 SGHVS and CDR2 FQNEAQ. Trimming took 3 bases from V and 3 from J, leaving 9 bases between them. The CDR3 extends over 13 amino acids. CDR3 sequence reads: CASSFGQLYEQYF. CDR3 nucleotide sequence: TGTGCCAGCAGCTTCGGACAGCTCTACGAGCAGTACTTC.

The rearrangement uses TRBV6-1 and TRBJ2-1; 8 bases map to TRBD2. Trimming took 2 bases from V and 6 from J; bases not matched to a gene: 9. CDR1 and CDR2 from the germline V gene are MNHNS and SASEGT. This CDR3 region has 16 residues. CDR3 region: CASSETRDGRANEQFF. In nucleotides, the CDR3 is TGTGCCAGCAGTGAAACGCGGGACGGGAGGGCCAATGAGCAGTTCTTC.

The rearrangement joins TRBV6-5 to TRBJ2-5; D gene ambiguous. The germline V and J ends were trimmed by 6 bases and 1 base, with 6 bases remaining between them. The CDR3 has 12 amino acids. Germline CDR1 MNHEY, CDR2 SVGAGI. Here the CDR3 DNA reads TGTGCCAGCAGATCCTTCCAAGAGACCCAGTACTTC. This translates into CASRSFQETQYF.

This chain uses TRBV27 with TRBJ2-6; unclear D gene. Germline V CDR1 and CDR2: MNHEY, SMNVEV (reference sequence). There are 16 residues in the CDR3. V dropped 6 bases and J dropped 5 bases, with 17 bases sitting between them. CDR3 coding DNA: TGTGCCAGCAGCCGCGCATATGACGGGTGGGCCAACGTCCTGACTTTC. Protein product: CASSRAYDGWANVLTF. The whole variable domain, remainder taken from reference TRBV27 and TRBJ2-6, is EAQVTQNPRYLITVTGKKLTVTCSQNMNHEYMSWYRQDPGLGLRQIYYSMNVEVTDKGDVPEGYKVSRKEKRNFPLILESPSPNQTSLYFCASSRAYDGWANVLTFGAGSRLTVL.

This chain connects TRBV11-2 to TRBJ1-3; weak D call: TRBD1 (5 bases). Germline V gene lookup returns CDR1 SGHAT and CDR2 FQNNGV. The CDR3 spans 16 residues. V gave up 0 bases and J gave up 0 bases, with 9 bases separating them. CDR3: CASSLDRGHSGNTIYF. The CDR3 nucleotides read TGTGCCAGCAGCTTAGATCGCGGACACTCTGGAAACACCATATATTTT.

This sequence joins TRBV19 and TRBJ1-1; perhaps TRBD1 as D (6 bases). Germline CDR1 is LNHDA and CDR2 is SQIVND (reference sequence). This CDR3 has 14 amino acids. V was clipped by 5 bases and J by 1 base, with 11 bases between them. Here the CDR3 reads CASSGGGPNTEAFF. The CDR3 DNA is TGTGCCAGTAGTGGGGGCGGCCCGAACACTGAAGCTTTCTTT.

The chain is built from TRBV6-1 and TRBJ2-7; TRBD2 might be the D (6 bases). The germline V gene encodes CDR1 MNHNS and CDR2 SASEGT. Trimming removed 6 bases at V and 2 bases at J, with 11 bases between. The CDR3 is 13 residues long. The CDR3 region has the DNA TGTGCCAGCAGGGACTACTATGCCTACGAGCAGTACTTC. Translating gives CASRDYYAYEQYF.

The V call is TRBV5-4, the J call TRBJ1-2; no clear D. V was cut by 0 bases and J by 4 bases, with 10 bases left in between. The CDR3 extends over 14 amino acids. Germline V gives CDR1 SGHNT, CDR2 YYREEE (reference sequence). The CDR3 DNA reads TGTGCCAGCAGCTTGGGTTCCGAGATCTATGGCTACACCTTC. Protein product: CASSLGSEIYGYTF.

This clone was observed a handful of times. The chain uses TRBV28 and TRBJ1-5, with 8 bases lining up with TRBD1. Germline V CDR1 and CDR2: MDHEN, SYDVKM. This CDR3 contains 17 residues. V was pared by 6 bases and J by 2 bases, with 12 bases of the junction left unmatched. The CDR3 protein is CASSRTSAGGRNQPQHF. The CDR3 DNA sequence: TGTGCCAGCAGCCGTACTTCCGCAGGGGGCCGCAATCAGCCCCAGCATTTT. The full variable domain, in which reference TRBV28 and TRBJ1-5 provide the parts outside the CDR3, is DVKVTQSSRYLVKRTGEKVFLECVQDMDHENMFWYRQDPGLGLRLIYFSYDVKMKEKGDIPEGYSVSREKKERFSLILESASTNQTSMYLCASSRTSAGGRNQPQHFGDGTRLSIL.

The J gene is TRBJ1-2, the V gene TRBV6-1; D uncertain. CDR3 length equals 14 residues. Germline loops: CDR1 MNHNS, CDR2 SASEGT. V dropped 3 bases and J dropped 5 bases, with 13 bases sitting between them. The CDR3 here is CASSEAQEGYGYTF. CDR3 nucleotide sequence: TGTGCCAGCAGTGAGGCGCAGGAGGGATATGGCTACACCTTC.